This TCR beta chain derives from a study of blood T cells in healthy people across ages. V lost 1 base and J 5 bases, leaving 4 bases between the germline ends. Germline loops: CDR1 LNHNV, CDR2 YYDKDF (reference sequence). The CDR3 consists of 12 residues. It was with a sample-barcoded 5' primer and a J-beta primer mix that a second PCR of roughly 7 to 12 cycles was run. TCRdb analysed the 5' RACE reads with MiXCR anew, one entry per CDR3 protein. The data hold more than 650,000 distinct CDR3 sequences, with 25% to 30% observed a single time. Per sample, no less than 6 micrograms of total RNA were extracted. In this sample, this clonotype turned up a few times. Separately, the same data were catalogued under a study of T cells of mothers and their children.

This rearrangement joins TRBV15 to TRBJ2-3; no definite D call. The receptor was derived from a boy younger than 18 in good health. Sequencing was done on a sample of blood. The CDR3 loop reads CATSRVGDTQYF. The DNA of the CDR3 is TGTGCCACCAGCAGAGTGGGAGATACGCAGTATTTT.